Below, 17 T cell receptor beta chains from the same sample are listed, as sequenced in a study of T cell repertoires in ileal Crohn's disease (dated by TCRdb to the late 2010s). The library was obtained by the immunoSEQ multiplex PCR assay. TCRdb obtained this table from immuneACCESS and retained in-frame rearrangements with V and J assigned. These tables miss some clones; where compared with another copy, unresolved V genes account for less than half of the shortfall, and the remainder is unexplained. The sample yields about 17,000 clones; 60% were counted once. The ten largest clones add up to around 6.3% of the sample. Sequences were obtained from ileal tissue. Source of these receptors: an adult with Crohn's disease.

This rearrangement joins TRBV7-2 to TRBJ2-1; 7 bases fit TRBD1. This CDR3 has 16 residues. Germline CDR1 reads SGHTA; CDR2 reads FQGNSA. J gave up 7 bases and V 4 bases, and 13 bases lay outside the gene matches. The CDR3 loop reads CASSSTGTVVTNEQFF. The DNA of the CDR3 is TGTGCCAGCAGCTCAACCGGGACAGTTGTCACTAATGAGCAGTTCTTC. Using reference TRBV7-2 and TRBJ2-1 for the parts outside the CDR3, the full variable domain is GAGVSQSPSNKVTEKGKDVELRCDPISGHTALYWYRQSLGQGLEFLIYFQGNSAPDKSGLPSDRFSAERTGGSVSTLTIQRTQQEDSAVYLCASSSTGTVVTNEQFFGPGTRLTVL.

The V call is TRBV2, the J call TRBJ1-3; 7 positions match TRBD1. Germline values: CDR1 SNHLY, CDR2 FYNNEI. CDR3 length: 13 residues. Trimming took 9 bases from V and 6 from J; bases not matched to a gene: 8. The CDR3 DNA is TGTGCCAGGACCGGGACAGTAGAAAACACCATATATTTT. Its protein is CARTGTVENTIYF.

This clone was recorded a few times. V is TRBV19 and J is TRBJ2-5, with D unclear. This CDR3 spans 11 amino acids. The ends were cut back, 2 bases at V and 12 bases at J, with 10 bases in the middle. The germline CDR1 and CDR2 sequences are LNHDA and SQIVND (reference sequence). As DNA, the CDR3 is TGTGCCAGTAGTATACGGAGTCTCAAGTACTTC. Translating gives CASSIRSLKYF.

This clone was seen a handful of times. The chain couples TRBV6-4 to TRBJ2-2, with D unclear. The germline V gene encodes CDR1 MRHNA and CDR2 SNTAGT. This CDR3 has 13 residues. V was clipped by 2 bases and J by 4 bases, with 5 bases between them. For the CDR3, the DNA is TGTGCCAGCAGTGACGGTAGCACCGGGGAGCTGTTTTTT. It encodes CASSDGSTGELFF.

The CDR3 DNA sequence: TGTGCCAGCAGTCCCCTGGGTAGCGGGAGTGGGGATACGCAGTATTTT. It translates to CASSPLGSGSGDTQYF. The chain joins TRBV27 to TRBJ2-3; 9 nucleotides agree with TRBD2. Germline V gives CDR1 MNHEY, CDR2 SMNVEV (reference sequence). The CDR3 extends over 16 amino acids. V gave up 5 bases and J gave up 6 bases; unmatched junction bases: 12.

The chain uses TRBV2 and TRBJ2-1, with D tentatively TRBD2 (5 bases). The ends were cut back, 3 bases at V and 3 bases at J, with 12 bases in the middle. The CDR3 spans 15 residues. Germline V gene data show CDR1 as SNHLY and CDR2 as FYNNEI. The CDR3 DNA sequence: TGTGCCAGCAGTGATCGCGCGGGCGACTACAATGAGCAGTTCTTC. Encoded protein: CASSDRAGDYNEQFF. Based on the CDR3 plus reference TRBV2 and TRBJ2-1, the full variable domain is EPEVTQTPSHQVTQMGQEVILRCVPISNHLYFYWYRQILGQKVEFLVSFYNNEISEKSEIFDDQFSVERPDGSNFTLKIRSTKLEDSAMYFCASSDRAGDYNEQFFGPGTRLTVL.

The sample holds one count of this clone. The chain links TRBV15 to TRBJ2-5; 8 bases line up with TRBD1. The germline V gene encodes CDR1 LNHNV and CDR2 YYDKDF (reference sequence). The J segment lost 5 bases and the V segment lost 6 bases, leaving 14 bases of the junction unmatched. CDR3 length equals 16 residues. As DNA, the CDR3 is TGTGCCACCAGTCTGGTGAATCAGGGGGCTCGGGAGACCCAGTACTTC. It translates to CATSLVNQGARETQYF. Full variable domain (outside the CDR3, taken from reference TRBV15 and TRBJ2-5): DAMVIQNPRYQVTQFGKPVTLSCSQTLNHNVMYWYQQKSSQAPKLLFHYYDKDFNNEADTPDNFQSRRPNTSFCFLDIRSPGLGDTAMYLCATSLVNQGARETQYFGPGTRLLVL.

Remarks on this clone: Other DNA sequences of this sample code for an identical CDR3. The chain is built from TRBV2 and TRBJ1-5; 7 nucleotides match TRBD1. With V trimmed by 1 base and J by 7 bases, 4 bases remained unmatched. CDR3 length: 14 amino acids. Germline-derived CDR1 and CDR2 are SNHLY and FYNNEI. The CDR3 region has the DNA TGTGCCAGCAGTGAAGTAGGGGGCGTGCAGCCCCAGCATTTT. It specifies CASSEVGGVQPQHF.

A word on this clone: One end of the junction does not line up with germline, which may come from a read error. This chain connects TRBV7-9 to TRBJ2-1; 11 bases map to TRBD2. CDR1 is SEHNR, CDR2 FQNEAQ, per germline (reference sequence). CDR3 length: 14 residues. The CDR3 DNA sequence: TGTGCCAGCAGCTTATTAGCGGGAGGGCCCCGGGCCCTCTTC. It translates to CASSLLAGGPRALF.

This clone has a single count. The chain carries TRBV29-1 and TRBJ2-7, with D perhaps TRBD2 (7 bases). The CDR3 spans 15 residues. The V end was cut by 4 bases, the J end by 6 bases, with 22 bases between. CDR1 SQVTM and CDR2 ANQGSEA come from the germline V gene. CDR3 loop: CSVGGGSGAQGEQYF. The CDR3 DNA is TGCAGCGTTGGGGGGGGGTCGGGGGCGCAGGGCGAGCAGTACTTC.

The V gene is TRBV6-1, the J gene TRBJ2-7; possible D gene TRBD1, 5 bases. Germline values: CDR1 MNHNS, CDR2 SASEGT. The CDR3 has 13 amino acids. Trimming took off 4 bases at V and 3 bases at J, with 10 bases between the two ends. CDR3 protein: CASSATTVYEQYF. The DNA for the CDR3 is TGTGCCAGCAGTGCTACGACAGTCTACGAGCAGTACTTC.

This clone showed up just a few times. This rearrangement joins TRBV6-1 to TRBJ2-7; D may be TRBD1 (6 bases). Germline V gene lookup returns CDR1 MNHNS and CDR2 SASEGT. CDR3 length: 12 amino acids. Trimming pared 7 bases from V and 4 bases from J, leaving 11 bases between. CDR3 residues: CASNRASYEQYF. As DNA, the CDR3 is TGTGCCAGCAACAGGGCCTCGTACGAGCAGTACTTC.

The genes are TRBV5-1 and TRBJ1-1, with a weak D call TRBD1 (5 bases). Trimming pared 4 bases from V and 5 bases from J, leaving 21 bases between. The germline CDR1 and CDR2 sequences are SGHRS and YFSETQ. This CDR3 is built from 16 residues. The CDR3 bases are TGCGCCAGCAGCGTCTTGCCCTCCTTCGGGGGTACTGAAGCTTTCTTT. Translation: CASSVLPSFGGTEAFF.

This rearrangement joins TRBV6-1 to TRBJ2-7, with TRBD2 matching over 11 bases. V lost 8 bases to trimming and J lost 6 bases; unmatched junction nucleotides: 9. There are 14 residues in the CDR3. The germline V gene has CDR1 MNHNS and CDR2 SASEGT. CDR3 nucleotides: TGTGCCAGCGTACTGGGACTAGCGGCGGGCGAGCAGTACTTC. Its protein is CASVLGLAAGEQYF.

This clone was counted between two and nine times. The J gene is TRBJ2-4, the V gene TRBV2; 8 nucleotides align to TRBD2. Germline CDR1 reads SNHLY; CDR2 reads FYNNEI. CDR3 size: 13 residues. V lost 7 bases, J lost 8 bases, and 7 bases stayed unmatched. CDR3 loop: CASTSGSLDIQYF. DNA of the CDR3: TGTGCCAGCACCAGCGGGAGTTTAGACATTCAGTACTTC.

The V call is TRBV27, the J call TRBJ2-4, with TRBD1 as a possible D gene (5 bases). Deletions cut 5 bases from V and 3 bases from J, with 20 bases between. In germline, CDR1 is MNHEY, CDR2 SMNVEV (reference sequence). The CDR3 runs 17 residues. CDR3 region: CASSGYRSQGGKNIQYF. The DNA of the CDR3 is TGTGCCAGCAGTGGATATCGGAGCCAGGGTGGCAAAAACATTCAGTACTTC.

This chain connects TRBV7-9 to TRBJ2-1, with 11 bases identical to TRBD2. The length of the CDR3 is 15 residues. Trimming cost V 4 bases and J 7 bases; bases outside gene matches: 6. The germline gives CDR1 SEHNR, CDR2 FQNEAQ (reference sequence). The DNA of the CDR3 is TGTGCCAGCAGCTACCTAGCGGGAGGTAGGAATGAGCAGTTCTTC. It codes for CASSYLAGGRNEQFF.